The present entry profiles one T cell receptor beta chain with its context. The data originate from a study of T cell responses to AZD1222 COVID-19 vaccine. Germline V gives CDR1 SGDLS, CDR2 YYNGEE. Trimming took off 4 bases at V and 6 bases at J, with 9 bases between the two ends. CDR3 length equals 12 residues. Measured with immunoSEQ multiplex PCR; TCRdb has only the in-frame clones, and not every one. The sample holds approximately 190,000 clones, 92% seen once. This receptor was identified in an adult in good health. The sample here was peripheral blood, taken on day 0 of AZD1222 vaccination. V usage is TRBV9 and J usage is TRBJ2-3; the D is unclear. The CDR3 loop is CASSQGPDTQYF. Written as DNA, the CDR3 is TGTGCCAGCAGCCAAGGGCCGGATACGCAGTATTTT. The entire variable domain, with the rest obtained from reference TRBV9 and TRBJ2-3, is as follows: DSGVTQTPKHLITATGQRVTLRCSPRSGDLSVYWYQQSLDQGLQFLIQYYNGEERAKGNILERFSAQQFPDLHSELNLSSLELGDSALYFCASSQGPDTQYFGPGTRLTVL.